This TCR beta chain was recovered during a study of blood T cell repertoires in COVID-19. On the study more broadly: T cells, B-cell-depleted T cells, or PBMCs supplied cDNA or gDNA.

The germline gives CDR1 MDHEN, CDR2 SYDVKM. This CDR3 spans 14 amino acids. V was shortened by 2 bases and J by 1 base, with 8 bases between the two germline ends. This study enrolled people aged roughly 18 to 89 from about two dozen US geographic areas. Among Cohort 3 donors, those recovered had two negative PCRs, clearance, or symptom resolution. Assay used: immunoSEQ multiplex PCR; TCRdb lists only in-frame clones, some missing. This sample has approximately 280,000 clones, with around nine tenths found just once. The origin of this receptor is a woman aged 40-49 years who had recovered from COVID-19. This chain joins TRBV28 and TRBJ1-1, with D possibly being TRBD1 (5 bases). The sample comprised PBMCs or T cells enriched from blood (not recorded which). The CDR3 spells CASSLLGGNTEAFF. The CDR3 region has the DNA TGTGCCAGCAGTTTACTGGGGGGGAACACTGAAGCTTTCTTT. The full variable domain, rest sourced from reference TRBV28 and TRBJ1-1, is DVKVTQSSRYLVKRTGEKVFLECVQDMDHENMFWYRQDPGLGLRLIYFSYDVKMKEKGDIPEGYSVSREKKERFSLILESASTNQTSMYLCASSLLGGNTEAFFGQGTRLTVV.